This T cell receptor (beta chain) was sequenced for a study of cytomegalovirus exposure and HLA in healthy donors. Study information: Genetic ancestry analysis placed approximately 79% of the 400 or so donors that were genotyped in the Caucasian-associated cluster. Study-level points and caveats: The study carried out a later analysis of TCR beta sequences. It associated about 15,000 of them with specific HLA alleles at a false discovery rate of 0.05.

A note on this clone: No antigen is known for it.

This PCR relied on a set of 60 Vbeta primers and 13 Jbeta primers. Original analysis: In a later analysis, 80 million or so unique TCR beta chains included roughly 11 million shared by two or more donors. The data were produced by immunoSEQ multiplex PCR, yet TCRdb's version contains in-frame clones alone and is incomplete. V, J and clone size are taken as reported in that table, and D and trimming were inferred from the DNA itself. The sample yields 62,000 or so clones, about 83% seen once. Source material: PBMCs. The clonotype comes from a man aged 25-45 years in good health and CMV-seronegative.

The CDR3 spells CASSRTNQETQYF. CDR3 nucleotides: TGCGCCAGCAGCCGAACAAATCAAGAGACCCAGTACTTC. This chain uses TRBV5-1 with TRBJ2-5; unclear D gene. CDR1 and CDR2 (germline): SGHRS, YFSETQ. The length of the CDR3 is 13 residues. V lost 4 bases and J lost 2, with 9 bases in between.